Included here is one T cell receptor (beta chain) sequence, with context. Its antigen is as yet unknown. This entry comes from a study of cytomegalovirus exposure and HLA in healthy donors. Whole-study results and caveats: Accurate prediction of most subjects' HLA-A and HLA-B alleles from TCR beta sequences was reported. The availability of immune exposure information extended only to CMV serostatus. In a later analysis, specific HLA alleles were associated with around 17,000 TCR beta sequences at a 0.05 false discovery rate. The study labeled 164 TCR beta chains cytomegalovirus-associated.

Primers for the PCR totalled 60 Vbeta and 13 Jbeta. Measured with immunoSEQ multiplex PCR; TCRdb has only the in-frame clones, and not every one. The sample holds about 140,000 clones. The CDR3 contains 11 residues. The V gene lost 5 bases and the J gene lost 11 bases, with 13 bases spanning the gap. Germline V gene lookup returns CDR1 SNHLY and CDR2 FYNNEI. The specimen sequenced was PBMCs. The sequence was collected from a young woman in good health and CMV-seronegative. The genes are TRBV2 and TRBJ2-7, with D perhaps TRBD2 (6 bases). The CDR3 nucleotides read TGTGCCAGCAGTACTAGGGGAGGAAAGTACTTC. It specifies CASSTRGGKYF.